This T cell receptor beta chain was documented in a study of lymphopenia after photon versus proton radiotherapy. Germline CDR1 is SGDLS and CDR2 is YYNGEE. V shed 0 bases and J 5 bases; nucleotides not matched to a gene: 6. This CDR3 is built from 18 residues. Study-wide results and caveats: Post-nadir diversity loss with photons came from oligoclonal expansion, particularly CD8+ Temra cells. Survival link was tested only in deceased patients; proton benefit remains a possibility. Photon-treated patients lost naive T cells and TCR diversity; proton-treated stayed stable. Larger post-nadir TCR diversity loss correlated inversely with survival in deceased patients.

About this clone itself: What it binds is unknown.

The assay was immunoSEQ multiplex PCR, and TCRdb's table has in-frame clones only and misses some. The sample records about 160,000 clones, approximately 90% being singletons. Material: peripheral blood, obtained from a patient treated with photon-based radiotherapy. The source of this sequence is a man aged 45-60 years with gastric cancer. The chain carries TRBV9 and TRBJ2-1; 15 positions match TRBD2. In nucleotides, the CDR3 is TGTGCCAGCAGCGTAGGCCTTGGGACTAGCGGGAGGCACAATGAGCAGTTCTTC. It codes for CASSVGLGTSGRHNEQFF.